A single sample gave rise to the 9 T cell receptor beta chains below, sequenced in a study of blood T cell repertoires in COVID-19. Sequencing was performed with immunoSEQ multiplex PCR; in TCRdb, only in-frame clones are kept and a portion is missing. The sample consists of around 160,000 clones, 85% to 90% of them appearing once. What was sequenced was peripheral blood. These receptor sequences come from a man younger than 35 with acute or convalescent COVID-19.

The chain uses TRBV15 and TRBJ2-5; D is perhaps TRBD2 (6 bases). In germline, CDR1 is LNHNV, CDR2 YYDKDF (reference sequence). The CDR3 consists of 14 residues. V lost 1 base to trimming and J lost 5 bases, with 11 bases between them. CDR3 amino acids: CATSRALALETQYF. As DNA, the CDR3 is TGTGCCACCAGCAGAGCCCTAGCGTTGGAGACCCAGTACTTC.

The J gene is TRBJ2-5, the V gene TRBV5-4; maybe TRBD2 (6 bases). CDR1 SGHNT and CDR2 YYREEE come from the germline V gene (reference sequence). Deletions cut 4 bases from V and 1 base from J, with 14 bases between. The CDR3 sequence is 15 residues long. The CDR3 DNA is TGTGCCAGCAGCACGAGGAGGGCCACCCAAGAGACCCAGTACTTC. Residues: CASSTRRATQETQYF.

There are a few counts of this clone. This CDR3 is CASSLSGASYNEQFF. In DNA form, the CDR3 reads TGTGCCAGCAGTCTTTCTGGGGCCTCCTACAATGAGCAGTTCTTC. This rearrangement joins TRBV9 to TRBJ2-1; weak D call: TRBD1 (5 bases). V was cut by 5 bases and J by 0 bases, with 12 bases left in between. There are 15 residues in the CDR3. CDR1 is SGDLS and CDR2 is YYNGEE in the germline V gene.

This clone was recorded only once. The rearrangement uses TRBV6-1 and TRBJ2-3, with TRBD2 matching over 8 bases. The germline gives CDR1 MNHNS, CDR2 SASEGT. The junction had 0 bases not matched to a gene; V was cut back by 0 bases and J by 1 base. This CDR3 region has 15 residues. The DNA of the CDR3 is TGTGCCAGCAGTGAAGCAGCGGGGGGCACAGATACGCAGTATTTT. It translates to CASSEAAGGTDTQYF.

This sequence joins TRBV24-1 and TRBJ1-1; TRBD1 aligns across 8 bases. CDR1 KGHDR and CDR2 SFDVKD come from the germline V gene. Trimming took 10 bases from V and 5 from J; bases not matched to a gene: 5. The length of the CDR3 is 12 residues. CDR3: CATSTGGTEAFF. DNA for the CDR3: TGTGCCACTTCAACAGGGGGTACTGAAGCTTTCTTT.

The rearrangement uses TRBV5-8 and TRBJ1-1; 10 nucleotides match TRBD1. V lost 5 bases, J lost 5 bases, and 3 bases stayed unmatched. Per germline, CDR1 SGHTS and CDR2 YDEGEE. CDR3 length: 13 residues. CDR3 amino acids: CASSPGQGTEAFF. Written as DNA, the CDR3 is TGTGCCAGCAGTCCGGGACAGGGGACTGAAGCTTTCTTT.

This clone was recorded only once. This chain links TRBV24-1 with TRBJ1-2, with TRBD1 matching over 7 bases. After removal of 3 bases from V and 4 bases from J, the junction contained 4 bases not matched to a gene. The CDR3 totals 14 residues. Germline CDR1 reads KGHDR; CDR2 reads SFDVKD. CDR3: CATSDHGTAYGYTF. CDR3 DNA: TGTGCCACCAGTGATCATGGGACAGCCTATGGCTACACCTTC.

V and J are TRBV19 and TRBJ2-5; the match to TRBD1 covers 10 bases. From germline, CDR1 is LNHDA and CDR2 SQIVND (reference sequence). The junction had 3 bases not matched to a gene; V was cut back by 6 bases and J by 5 bases. CDR3 size: 13 residues. The CDR3 DNA sequence: TGTGCCAGTAGCGGACAGGGGGGTGAGACCCAGTACTTC. This codes for CASSGQGGETQYF. The whole variable domain, remainder taken from reference TRBV19 and TRBJ2-5, is DGGITQSPKYLFRKEGQNVTLSCEQNLNHDAMYWYRQDPGQGLRLIYYSQIVNDFQKGDIAEGYSVSREKKESFPLTVTSAQKNPTAFYLCASSGQGGETQYFGPGTRLLVL.

V is TRBV5-5 and J is TRBJ2-5; possibly TRBD2 for D (6 bases). CDR1 and CDR2 (germline): SGHKS, YYEKEE (reference sequence). The V end was cut by 3 bases, the J end by 1 base, with 13 bases between. The CDR3 is 15 residues long. CDR3 DNA sequence: TGTGCCAGCAGCTCCCGTGTCGGGAGCCAAGAGACCCAGTACTTC. The encoded protein is CASSSRVGSQETQYF.